A selection of T cell receptor beta chains follows, all from one sample in a study of CD4+ T cells in melanoma. TCRdb's table, derived via immunoSEQ multiplex PCR, lists solely in-frame clones and lacks some. The profile shows tens of thousands of clones, about 72% of them singletons. The sequencing sample was made of tumor tissue. These receptors were collected from a human donor with melanoma. CDR3s leave out the opening cysteine and the closing phenylalanine or tryptophan. D genes are given only for firm matches. For some rows the clone size is stated as once, few or many, or as a class when expanded; others skip it.

TRBD2 16 - TRBV9 ASSAVHRAAGGGGELF
- 11 many TRBV9 ASSVGGPGGYT
- 12 once TRBV15 ATSIPDDAYEQY
- 12 few TRBV4-2 ASSTGPGNYGYT
- 10 - TRBV27 ASGPGEAGYT
- 12 - TRBV4-1 ASSYREVGQPQH
- 18 once TRBV19 ASSMGLDRGGGRFSYEQY
TRBD2 13 - TRBV7-8 ASSLYGGSADTQY
- 14 - TRBV7-8 ASSLVSESGANVLT
- 11 many TRBV7-3 ASSLSWDTEAF
- 13 - TRBV7-9 ASSLGRSYNSPLH
- 11 - TRBV7-2 ASSVGQNNEQF
- 13 - TRBV4-3 ASSHQQGGEDTQY
TRBD1 15 - TRBV5-4 ASSWDRRKTSTDTQY
- 12 - TRBV30 AWTLGSKRSGYT
- 13 - TRBV4-3 ASSQDSGLKEKLF
TRBD2 15 - TRBV7-9 ASSLVGGLATTGELF
TRBD1 12 - TRBV5-6 ASSLQGASYEQY
- 15 - TRBV9 ASSVREGVVSGNTIY
- 15 - TRBV19 ASSILDLQARNQPQH
- 13 - TRBV5-6 ASSQTGIWANEQF
- 10 - TRBV9 ASSRRDNEQF
- 14 - TRBV7-3 ASSLKPRDTAGELF
TRBD2 18 once TRBV11-3 ASSLGAPGLAGGLADTQY
- 12 - TRBV9 ASSVTDTGSPLH
TRBD1 12 many TRBV11-2 ASSLGQGAKEQY
TRBD1 14 - TRBV7-3 ASSSGVGTGASEQF
TRBD1 11 - TRBV6-5 ASNRDRNSPLH
- 13 few TRBV6-1 ASSVELSSGNTIY
- 9 - TRBV27 ATSIYNEQF
TRBD1 12 - TRBV6-5 ASSLDRVGGKLF
- 11 - TRBV5-1 ASSMAGRPEQF
- 13 - TRBV7-2 ASSLEGTYTGELF
- 13 medium-sized TRBV4-3 ASSQDHTAYNEQF
TRBD1 14 - TRBV19 ASTPGTGWINEKLF
- 14 - TRBV4-2 ASSVSSGRDSYGYT
- 13 - TRBV7-9 ASSLFRDSDYGYT
TRBD2 13 once TRBV30 AWSVLVAGPETQY
TRBD1 13 once TRBV19 ASSPKDRGNSPLH
TRBD1 13 many TRBV11-2 ASSLESTGYPEAF
- 13 - TRBV5-4 ASSLGTGQINEQF
- 14 few TRBV5-1 ASSLRASESYNEQF
- 11 few TRBV6-5 ASSPYDLDTQY
TRBD1 18 - TRBV10-3 AISEISGTGALSSGNTIY
- 12 - TRBV5-6 ASSFPGSNYGYT
- 14 - TRBV6-5 ASSYWGKGNNSPLH
- 12 few TRBV7-2 ASSSPGIENGYT
- 10 - TRBV19 ASAASNQPQH
- 12 - TRBV6-6 ASSYPSTAPEAF
TRBD1 13 - TRBV9 ASSEDRGRTGELF
TRBD1 12 - TRBV6-1 ASTPGQGYDEQY
TRBD1 13 - TRBV9 ASSVAGTGIYEQY
- 13 many TRBV5-5 ASSLRPGVSDGYT
- 11 - TRBV4-1 ASSRGPKYEQY
- 13 - TRBV9 ASSEPPTANYGYT
- 12 few TRBV18 ASSLPGRSYEQY